The source of this T cell receptor (beta chain) is a study of CD8+CD57+ T cells in acquired aplastic anemia. On the study more broadly: On average, sorted CD4+ and CD8+ cells gave roughly 2.9 ug of DNA. Study observations and caveats: A significant difference in CD8+ Simpson's diversity between patients and controls was not found. Patients and controls had in common approximately 28 CD8+ CDR3 sequences.

Both TCR beta VDJ combination and CDR3 sequence profiling were carried out. Genomic DNA was the template for this profiling. TCRdb re-analysed the reads in MiXCR, keeping a single row per CDR3 protein. The sample records about 110,000 distinct CDR3 sequences, around 53% being singletons. CDR3 size: 17 residues. V was trimmed by 0 bases and J by 3 bases, leaving 15 bases between them. In germline, CDR1 is SGHVS, CDR2 FNYEAQ. Regarding this clonotype: Its antigen is undetermined. The CDR3 end shows no conserved phenylalanine or tryptophan, and so a read error is likely.

Source material: sorted CD4+, CD8+, or CD8+CD57+ T cells (not recorded which) from PBMCs. The sequence was collected from a human donor in good health, serving as a control. The chain has TRBV7-6 and TRBJ1-5, with D hard to call. Here the CDR3 reads CASSLALGTDNNQPQHS. CDR3 in DNA: TGTGCCAGCAGCTTAGCCCTCGGCACGGATAACAATCAGCCCCAGCATTCT.